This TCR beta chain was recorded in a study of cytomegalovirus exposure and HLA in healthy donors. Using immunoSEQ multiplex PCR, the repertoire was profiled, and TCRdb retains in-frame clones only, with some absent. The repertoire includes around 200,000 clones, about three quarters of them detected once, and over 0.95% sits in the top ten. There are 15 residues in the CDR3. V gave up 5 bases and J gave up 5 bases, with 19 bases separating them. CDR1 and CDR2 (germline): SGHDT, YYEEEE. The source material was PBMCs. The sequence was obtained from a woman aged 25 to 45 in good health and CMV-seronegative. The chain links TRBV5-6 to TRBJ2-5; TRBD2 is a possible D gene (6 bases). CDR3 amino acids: CASSQSGGTSETQYF. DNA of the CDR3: TGTGCCAGCAGTCAATCCGGGGGAACCTCTGAGACCCAGTACTTC.